This section outlines one T cell receptor beta chain sequence together with its context. Its antigen remains unknown. Patients with autoimmune history or systemic immunosuppression were excluded. TCRdb's table, derived via immunoSEQ multiplex PCR, lists solely in-frame clones and lacks some. This sample has tens of thousands of clones; around 87% occur once, and the top ten carry around 0.31%. This record belongs to a study of OX40 agonist ivuxolimab in advanced cancers. General study findings and limits: Antigen specificity remained undetermined for the expanded peripheral T cells.

Sequencing used CD4+ or CD8+ T cells sorted from blood, obtained in a trial of the OX40 agonist ivuxolimab. This clonotype was obtained from an adult with an advanced solid tumor such as melanoma, head and neck, liver or kidney cancer.

The CDR3 region is CASSPRQGYSPEAFF. CDR3 coding DNA: TGTGCCAGCAGCCCCCGACAGGGCTACAGTCCTGAAGCTTTCTTT. This chain uses TRBV14 with TRBJ1-1; 7 nucleotides align to TRBD1. The CDR3 loop spans 15 amino acids. V was clipped by 4 bases and J by 6 bases; unmatched bases: 11. Germline loops: CDR1 SGHDN, CDR2 FVKESK.